Listed here is a single T cell receptor beta chain. The data derive from a study of blood T cell repertoires in COVID-19. Authors' processing steps: Cell counts per sample came from amplifying reference gene primers. Data came from immunoSEQ multiplex PCR; TCRdb stores just in-frame clones and leaves some out. That table furnishes V, J and clone size, whereas the DNA furnished D and trimming. The table lists over 350,000 clones, about 89% of them singletons. V shed 4 bases and J shed 3 bases, with 16 bases lying between them. The CDR3 sequence is 16 residues long. Germline lookup yields CDR1 SNHLY and CDR2 FYNNEI.

The chain has TRBV2 and TRBJ1-5; D is unclear. The sample was peripheral blood. The receptor was derived from a woman in her thirties with acute or convalescent COVID-19. CDR3 amino acids: CASSVGGGFVNQPQHF. DNA for the CDR3: TGTGCCAGCAGTGTAGGAGGTGGATTTGTCAATCAGCCCCAGCATTTT. Variable domain in full (rest from reference TRBV2 and TRBJ1-5): EPEVTQTPSHQVTQMGQEVILRCVPISNHLYFYWYRQILGQKVEFLVSFYNNEISEKSEIFDDQFSVERPDGSNFTLKIRSTKLEDSAMYFCASSVGGGFVNQPQHFGDGTRLSIL.